These T cell receptor beta chains were read from a single sample in a study of radiation and T cells in renal cell carcinoma. Repertoires were generated with immunoSEQ multiplex PCR, while TCRdb's copy carries only in-frame clones and drops some. The sample records about 65,000 clones, roughly 79% being singletons. Sequenced here: blood, sampled from a patient whose treatment included radiotherapy and nephrectomy. Receptor source: a man aged 55 to 70 with renal cell carcinoma. Both conserved end residues are part of each CDR3. A D gene is named only where the DNA matches it firmly. Some rows mark clone size as missing; the rest say once, few, many or name a class of expanded clone.

v_call	d_call	clone_size	j_call	cdr3_nt	cdr3_aa
TRBV30	TRBD2	NA	TRBJ2-5	TGTGCCTGGAACAGCGGGAGGGCCGGAGAGACCCAGTACTTC	CAWNSGRAGETQYF
TRBV5-1	NA	NA	TRBJ1-6	TGCGCCAGCAGCTTGGGACAGGTAGAATCACCCCTCCACTTT	CASSLGQVESPLHF
TRBV9	NA	NA	TRBJ1-2	TGTGCCAGCAGCGTAAGCCCGGTAACTAACTATGGCTACACCTTC	CASSVSPVTNYGYTF
TRBV5-1	NA	NA	TRBJ2-6	TGCGCCAGCAGCTTCCCCGACAATAAGGACTCTGGGGCCAACGTCCTGACTTTC	CASSFPDNKDSGANVLTF
TRBV4-1	NA	NA	TRBJ2-3	TGCGCCAGCAGCCAAGAGTTGTCCACAGGGCTAGATACGCAGTATTTT	CASSQELSTGLDTQYF
TRBV6-1	TRBD2	NA	TRBJ2-2	TGTGCCAGCAGTGCCGATCGCTACCTAGCGGGAGGTACCGGGGAGCTGTTTTTT	CASSADRYLAGGTGELFF
TRBV27	TRBD2	NA	TRBJ2-3	TGTGCCAGCAGTTTTCAAGCGGGAGGGGGAACAGATACGCAGTATTTT	CASSFQAGGGTDTQYF
TRBV7-9	NA	NA	TRBJ1-2	TGTGCCAGCAGCTTAGAGGCCGGGTATGGCTACACCTTC	CASSLEAGYGYTF
TRBV27	NA	few	TRBJ1-1	TGTGCCAGCAGCTTAAGGGGCGCGTCTGAAGCTTTCTTT	CASSLRGASEAFF
TRBV6-6	NA	NA	TRBJ1-3	TGTGCCAGCAGTCCTGGACCCCTTGGGTATGACACCATATATTTT	CASSPGPLGYDTIYF
TRBV7-8	NA	NA	TRBJ1-1	TGTGCCAGCAGCTTAGGGGGGAGGGACACTGAAGCTTTCTTT	CASSLGGRDTEAFF
TRBV4-1	NA	few	TRBJ2-3	TGCGCCAGCAGCCAAGAGCCAGCGGGCACTAGCACAGATACGCAGTATTTT	CASSQEPAGTSTDTQYF
TRBV21-1	NA	NA	TRBJ2-2	TGTGCCAGCAGCAAAGTGTCCCAAGTGGAGGGAGACACCGGGGAGCTGTTTTTT	CASSKVSQVEGDTGELFF
TRBV11-3	TRBD2	NA	TRBJ2-3	TGTGCCAGCAGCTTAGGGACTAGCGGGAGATCAGATACGCAGTATTTT	CASSLGTSGRSDTQYF
TRBV6-5	NA	once	TRBJ2-6	TGTGCCAGCAGTTACTCAGGGCAGGGACCGGCCAACGTCCTGACTTTC	CASSYSGQGPANVLTF
TRBV27	TRBD2	NA	TRBJ2-7	TGTGCCAGCAGTTCCGGACTAGCGAACTCCTACGAGCAGTACTTC	CASSSGLANSYEQYF
TRBV2	TRBD2	NA	TRBJ2-5	TGTGCCAGCAGCGAACTAGCGGGAGGGAAAGAGACCCAGTACTTC	CASSELAGGKETQYF